This T cell receptor beta chain was retrieved from a study of shared clonotypes between healthy human individuals. In the original workflow: ImmunoSEQ sequences covered only the junction and lacked quality scores; filtering therefore differed. TCRdb keeps only in-frame clones here, not all; method: immunoSEQ multiplex PCR. Clonal size and the V and J genes are those of that table, whereas D and trimming came from the DNA. The sample records about 480,000 clones, about 75% being singletons. The sequencing input was PBMCs. This receptor was obtained from a woman between 40 and 50 years old in good health. Some clones in this sample may be carry-over from other donors' samples.

CDR3 in DNA: TGTGCCATCAGTGAGTCGATCGGCAGCCAAGTAACCTACGAGCAGTACTTC. Translation gives CAISESIGSQVTYEQYF. V gene TRBV10-3 combines with J gene TRBJ2-7; D unclear. Germline V gene sequence: CDR1 ENHRY, CDR2 SYGVKD. The CDR3 has 17 amino acids. V lost 0 bases to trimming and J lost 2 bases, with 17 bases between them.